Presented here are 8 T cell receptor beta chains from one specimen sequenced in a study of T-cell reconstitution after alpha-beta-depleted transplantation in children. It was with unique molecular identifiers that the TCRbeta library was prepared. A single record per CDR3 protein comes from TCRdb applying MiXCR to the PCR reads. The sample has over 200,000 distinct CDR3 sequences, roughly 11% seen once. The sequencing used PBMCs, collected before TCRalphabeta/CD19-depleted stem cell transplant. These receptor sequences come from a child less than two years old with acute myeloid leukemia, due to receive a stem cell transplant.

This clonotype was seen at least ten times. The CDR3 sequence: CSARVDGSPGNTIYF. CDR3 coding DNA: TGCAGCGCCCGGGTTGATGGGAGCCCTGGAAACACCATATATTTT. V is TRBV29-1 and J is TRBJ1-3; D ambiguous. CDR1 and CDR2 from the germline V gene are SQVTM and ANQGSEA. This CDR3 spans 15 amino acids. V was clipped by 7 bases and J by 2 bases, with 18 bases between them.

This clonotype occurred a few times. The chain links TRBV7-9 to TRBJ1-1; TRBD1 aligns across 7 bases. Germline CDR1 and CDR2: SEHNR and FQNEAQ (reference sequence). The J segment lost 4 bases and the V segment lost 6 bases, leaving 8 bases of the junction unmatched. CDR3 length: 14 amino acids. The CDR3 spells CASRKMAGGTEAFF. The DNA for the CDR3 is TGTGCCAGCAGGAAAATGGCAGGGGGCACTGAAGCTTTCTTT.

The chain combines TRBV7-9 with TRBJ2-3; 8 nucleotides agree with TRBD2. The CDR3 sequence is 15 residues long. With 7 bases clipped from V and 2 bases from J, the junction kept 8 bases outside the gene matches. The germline CDR1 and CDR2 sequences are SEHNR and FQNEAQ (reference sequence). CDR3 loop: CASTPRRGDTDTQYF. Here the CDR3 DNA reads TGTGCCAGCACCCCGAGGCGGGGGGACACAGATACGCAGTATTTT. The full variable domain, rest sourced from reference TRBV7-9 and TRBJ2-3, is DTGVSQNPRHKITKRGQNVTFRCDPISEHNRLYWYRQTLGQGPEFLTYFQNEAQLEKSRLLSDRFSAERPKGSFSTLEIQRTEQGDSAMYLCASTPRRGDTDTQYFGPGTRLTVL.

This clonotype was seen many times. V gene TRBV5-1 combines with J gene TRBJ2-4, with TRBD1 as a possible D gene (5 bases). V was clipped by 0 bases and J by 4 bases, with 11 bases between them. Germline lookup yields CDR1 SGHRS and CDR2 YFSETQ. The CDR3 covers 15 residues. The CDR3 loop is CASSLGSQAKNIQYF. CDR3 bases: TGCGCCAGCAGCTTGGGCTCACAGGCTAAAAACATTCAGTACTTC.

In its sample, this clonotype was seen many times. This chain joins TRBV29-1 and TRBJ2-7; no firm D call. This CDR3 contains 12 residues. The V gene's germline CDR1 is SQVTM and CDR2 ANQGSEA. V was pared by 4 bases and J by 2 bases, with 9 bases between. The CDR3 spells CSVASETYEQYF. CDR3 nucleotide sequence: TGCAGCGTTGCCTCGGAGACCTACGAGCAGTACTTC.

This clonotype was seen at least ten times. The chain uses TRBV6-2 or TRBV6-3 and TRBJ2-3; 9 nucleotides agree with TRBD1. V shed 0 bases and J 4 bases; nucleotides not matched to a gene: 11. This CDR3 region has 18 residues. Germline V CDR1 and CDR2: MNHEY, SVGEGT. CDR3 sequence: CASSYSTGQGLRADTQYF. The CDR3 nucleotides are TGTGCCAGCAGTTACTCGACGGGACAGGGCCTCCGGGCAGATACGCAGTATTTT.

This clonotype was seen many times. The rearrangement links TRBV10-3 to TRBJ2-1; D unresolved. The CDR3 has 13 residues. Germline V CDR1 and CDR2: ENHRY, SYGVKD. V was pared by 4 bases and J by 3 bases, with 7 bases between. CDR3 protein: CAISGRGYNEQFF. The CDR3 region has the DNA TGTGCCATCAGTGGAAGAGGCTACAATGAGCAGTTCTTC.

The chain joins TRBV7-6 to TRBJ1-2; D gene unclear. V was cut by 2 bases and J by 5 bases, with 12 bases left in between. The germline gives CDR1 SGHVS, CDR2 FNYEAQ. The CDR3 consists of 14 residues. CDR3 nucleotide sequence: TGTGCCAGCAGCTTAACTCTTGGGGATTATGGCTACACCTTC. Its translation is CASSLTLGDYGYTF. Supplemented by reference TRBV7-6 and TRBJ1-2, the full variable domain reads GAGVSQSPRYKVTKRGQDVALRCDPISGHVSLYWYRQALGQGPEFLTYFNYEAQQDKSGLPNDRFSAERPEGSISTLTIQRTEQRDSAMYRCASSLTLGDYGYTFGSGTRLTVV.